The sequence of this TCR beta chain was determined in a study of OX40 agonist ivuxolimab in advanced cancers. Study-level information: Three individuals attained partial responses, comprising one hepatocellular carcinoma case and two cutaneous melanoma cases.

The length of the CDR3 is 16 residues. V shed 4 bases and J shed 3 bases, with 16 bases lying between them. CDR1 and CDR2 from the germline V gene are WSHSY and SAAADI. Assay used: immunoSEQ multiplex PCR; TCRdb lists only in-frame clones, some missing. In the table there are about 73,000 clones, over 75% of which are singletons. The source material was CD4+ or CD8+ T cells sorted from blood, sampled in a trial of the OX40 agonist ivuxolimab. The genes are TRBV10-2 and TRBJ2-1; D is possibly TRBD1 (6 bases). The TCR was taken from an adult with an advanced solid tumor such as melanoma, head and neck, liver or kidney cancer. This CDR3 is CASSATELQGYNEQFF. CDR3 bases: TGCGCCAGCAGTGCTACAGAACTACAGGGCTACAATGAGCAGTTCTTC.